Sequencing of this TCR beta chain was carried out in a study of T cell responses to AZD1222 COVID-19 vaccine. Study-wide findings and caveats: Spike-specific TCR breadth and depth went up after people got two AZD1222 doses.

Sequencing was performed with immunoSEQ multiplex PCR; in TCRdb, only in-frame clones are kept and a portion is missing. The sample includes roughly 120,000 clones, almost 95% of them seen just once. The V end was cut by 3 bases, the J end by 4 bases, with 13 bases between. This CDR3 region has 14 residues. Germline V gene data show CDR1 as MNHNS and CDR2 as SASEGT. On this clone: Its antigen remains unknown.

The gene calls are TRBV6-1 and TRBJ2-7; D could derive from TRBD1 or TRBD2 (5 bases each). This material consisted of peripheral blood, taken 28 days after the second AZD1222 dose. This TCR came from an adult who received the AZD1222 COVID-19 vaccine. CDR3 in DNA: TGTGCCAGCAGTGAGACGGGACCACGTTACGAGCAGTACTTC. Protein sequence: CASSETGPRYEQYF.